This T cell receptor (beta chain) was captured by sequencing in a study of neurological immune-mediated disorders. This clonotype was detected many times. TCRdb reprocessed the 5' RACE reads via MiXCR and lists one record per CDR3 protein. The repertoire includes about 79,000 distinct CDR3 sequences, over 12% of them detected once, and about 7% sits in the top ten. The CDR3 length is 14 residues. V was shortened by 3 bases and J by 5 bases, with 14 bases between the two germline ends. Germline V CDR1 and CDR2: SGHRS, YFSETQ. The sequenced sample consisted of PBMCs. The TCR originated in a woman aged 50 to 60 in good health. The gene calls are TRBV5-1 and TRBJ2-5, with D maybe TRBD1 (6 bases). CDR3 loop: CASSSRRGEETQYF. CDR3 coding DNA: TGCGCCAGCAGCTCCCGCAGGGGAGAGGAGACCCAGTACTTC.